This T cell receptor (beta chain) was captured in a study of blood T cell repertoires in COVID-19 (dated by TCRdb to the early 2020s). With respect to the entire study: The collaborator samples originated in the United States, Italy and Spain and spanned the acute and convalescent phases of COVID-19. The prospective study material was composed of cDNA or gDNA derived from T cells, B-cell-depleted T cells, or PBMCs. A de-identified subject ID, COVID-19 status, age in years and sex were almost always included in the sample metadata. Samples were obtained from the ongoing ImmuneRACE study (first 160 participants) and from about 1,300 subjects provided by 6 global collaborators. Where available, HLA class I and class II types were taken from metadata supplied by the sample provider and were not determined by assay-based typing. The repertoires were made available in a free public database intended to serve as a resource for research on the immune response to SARS-CoV-2. Subjects who had been exposed to COVID-19, were actively infected with it, or had recovered from it provided the deeply sampled blood TCRbeta repertoires that made up the dataset. What the work shows at the level of the full study, not this receptor alone: The quantity of clinical and demographic metadata differed by source and by participant and was supplied without curation.

The immunoSEQ Assay, a bias-controlled multiplex PCR, was used to amplify TCRbeta CDR3 regions from genomic DNA. The original methods were these. Nucleated cell counts per sample were estimated from amplification of reference gene primers within the assay. Sequence reads were collapsed and filtered to measure the absolute abundance of every unique TCRbeta CDR3 rearrangement. For each sample, productive Simpson clonality was calculated as the square root of Simpson's diversity index over productive rearrangements. Entries here come from immuneACCESS through TCRdb and include only in-frame sequences with V and J called. Some clones fail to appear in such tables; in the studies checked, an unresolved V gene covers under half of the shortfall, and the cause of the remainder is unknown. V and J calls and clone size follow that table, whereas D and trimming were derived from the DNA. A total of a few hundred thousand clones appear in this sample, around 84% of them only once. The ten most abundant clones make up 3.5% to 5% of the sample.

A word on this clone: Its recognized antigen is unknown. Per-base quality was not reported, and no clone a single base away is much larger than it.

Whole blood was collected in K2EDTA tubes by collaborating institutions according to the institutions' own protocols. For TCRbeta analysis, collaborators shipped samples as frozen whole blood, isolated PBMCs, or DNA extracted from either of those sample types. This sequence originates from a man aged 60 to 69 with acute or convalescent COVID-19. Specimen: peripheral blood.

In nucleotides, the sequence is TGCGCCAGCCGCGGGAGAATCGACGGGGAGCTGTTTTTT. It is translated as CASRGRIDGELFF. In this chain, TRBV5-1 is recombined with TRBJ2-2, with 7 middle bases fitting TRBD2. Trimming takes 7 bases off V and 7 bases off J; junction bases not matched to a gene: 7. The CDR3 holds 13 amino acids from the cysteine to the phenylalanine. Of all the DNA, just the CDR3 is kept, 39 bases in frame from base 1. For CDR1 and CDR2, the germline V gene lists SGHRS and YFSETQ.